This T cell receptor (beta chain) comes out of a study of blood T cells in healthy people across ages. General observations from the study: Unknown donor CMV status possibly confounded expanded clonotype changes. Getting older went along with TCR beta diversity per million T cells dropping roughly linearly.

In this sample, this clonotype turned up a few times. Its antigen is currently unknown. Deletions cut 0 bases from V and 3 bases from J, with 9 bases between. Looked up from germline, CDR1 is MGHRA and CDR2 is YSYEKL. The CDR3 totals 14 residues. Through a sample-barcoded 5' primer and a J-beta primer mix, a second PCR was run for roughly 6 to 12 cycles. Using its own MiXCR run on the 5' RACE reads, TCRdb lists one record per CDR3 protein. The sample records hundreds of thousands of distinct CDR3 sequences, 45% to 50% being singletons. Sequences were obtained from blood. The chain is built from TRBV4-1 and TRBJ2-7, with D unresolved. The TCR was taken from a man aged 30 to 45 in good health. In nucleotides, the CDR3 is TGCGCCAGCAGCCAAGAGGGCAGCGTCTACGAGCAGTACTTC. This translates into CASSQEGSVYEQYF.